This TCR beta chain was profiled in a study of cytomegalovirus exposure and HLA in healthy donors. Looking at the study overall: As released early, the data held 70 million to 100 million unique TCRs from HLA-typed donors. When 398 donors were genotyped, about 81% of them were found to fall in the Caucasian-associated ancestry cluster.

Regarding the study as a whole: In a later analysis, most CMV-associated TCR beta chains appeared HLA-restricted.

Researchers ran the PCR with 60 Vbeta and 13 Jbeta primers. Produced via immunoSEQ multiplex PCR; TCRdb's table is partial and in-frame only. Found here are 150,000 to 200,000 clones, about 81% of them singletons; the top ten hold 1.5% to 2%. This clone was recorded a few times. The antigen is not known. The CDR3 is 14 residues long. Trimming took off 1 base at V and 5 bases at J, with 12 bases between the two ends. The germline V gene encodes CDR1 SEHNR and CDR2 FQNEAQ (reference sequence). The sequence was collected from a woman younger than 35 in good health and CMV-seronegative. The chain couples TRBV7-9 to TRBJ2-7; D gene uncertain. The sequenced material came from PBMCs. CDR3 in amino acids: CASSLGSQVHEQYF. CDR3 sequence (DNA): TGTGCCAGCAGCTTAGGAAGCCAGGTCCACGAGCAGTACTTC. The variable domain in full, completed from reference TRBV7-9 and TRBJ2-7, reads DTGVSQNPRHKITKRGQNVTFRCDPISEHNRLYWYRQTLGQGPEFLTYFQNEAQLEKSRLLSDRFSAERPKGSFSTLEIQRTEQGDSAMYLCASSLGSQVHEQYFGPGTRLTVT.